Included here is one T cell receptor beta chain sequence, with context. Its antigen has not been determined. There are no base qualities to consult, and no much larger clone falls within one base. The immunoSEQ Assay, a bias-controlled multiplex PCR, was used to amplify TCRbeta CDR3 regions from genomic DNA. On the study's bioinformatics: The number of nucleated cells in each sample was estimated by amplification of reference gene primers within the assay. To quantify the absolute abundance of each unique TCRbeta CDR3 rearrangement, sequence reads were collapsed and filtered. For each sample, productive Simpson clonality was calculated as the square root of Simpson's diversity index over productive rearrangements. TCRdb retrieved this table from immuneACCESS and kept in-frame rearrangements only. Not all clones are present; in checked studies, unresolved V genes account for under half, and no reason is known for the remainder. V and J calls plus clone size are reproduced from that table; the DNA served to infer D and trimming. Within this sample are over 350,000 clones, with about 87% of them counted one time only. The top ten clones comprise roughly a tenth of the sample.

The sample belongs to a study of blood T cell repertoires in COVID-19 (dated by TCRdb to the early 2020s). About the study as a whole: Samples from collaborators originated in the United States, Italy and Spain and spanned both the acute and convalescent phases of COVID-19. The material from the prospective study consisted of cDNA or gDNA derived from T cells, B-cell-depleted T cells, or PBMCs. Subjects who had been exposed to COVID-19, were actively infected with it, or had recovered from it provided the deeply sampled blood TCRbeta repertoires that made up the dataset. The repertoires were released in a freely available public database meant as a resource for research on the immune response to SARS-CoV-2. The samples were drawn from the first 160 participants of the ongoing ImmuneRACE study and from 1,254 subjects provided by 6 global collaborators. The sample metadata nearly always contained a de-identified subject ID, COVID-19 status, age in years and sex. Where available, HLA class I and class II types were obtained from metadata supplied by the sample provider rather than from assay-based typing.

Participants in the prospective study were enrolled through a virtual design, were aged about 18 to 89 years, and lived in approximately 25 United States geographic areas. To assign participants to cohorts, the prospective study relied on clinical history that participants themselves reported in a screening survey and a study questionnaire. Recovered participants in ImmuneRACE Cohort 3 were defined by two consecutive negative NP/OP PCR tests, clearance by a healthcare professional, or resolution of symptoms. In the prospective study, mobile phlebotomists collected whole blood, serum and a nasopharyngeal or oropharyngeal swab from each participant. Over a 2-month period, participants in the prospective study had the option of providing additional blood draws and questionnaires. Before DNA extraction, blood samples from the prospective study were shipped at room temperature or frozen. From the germline V gene, CDR1 is SGHTS and CDR2 is YDEGEE. The germline V end is reduced by 4 bases and the J end by 7 bases; junction bases left unmatched: 11. The CDR3 covers 17 residues, taking in both the cysteine and the phenylalanine. Just CDR3 DNA is preserved here, 51 bases in frame from base 1.

The full study reports these points: The quantity of clinical and demographic metadata differed by source and by participant and was supplied without curation.

The sequencing input was PBMCs or T cells enriched from blood (not recorded which). The clonotype comes from a woman in her 50s who had recovered from COVID-19. The sequence links TRBV5-8 to TRBJ1-6, with 10 junctional bases fitting TRBD1. Read as DNA, the sequence is TGTGCCAGCAGCGCTAGACAGGGGGCTTGGGTGAATTCACCCCTCCACTTT. This is translated as CASSARQGAWVNSPLHF. With the rest looked up from the reference TRBV5-8 and TRBJ1-6 genes rather than sequenced, the full variable domain is EAGVTQSPTHLIKTRGQQATLRCSPISGHTSVYWYQQALGLGLQFLLWYDEGEERNRGNFPPRFSGRQFPNYSSELNVNALELEDSALYLCASSARQGAWVNSPLHFGNGTRLTVT.